Listed below are T cell receptor beta chains from one sample, sequenced in a study of blood T cell repertoires in COVID-19. Generated by immunoSEQ multiplex PCR, the TCRdb table keeps only in-frame clones and is missing some. The sample has some 150,000 clones, almost 85% seen once; the top ten hold less than 3%. The sample comprised peripheral blood. The receptors were sampled from a man between 50 and 59 years old with acute or convalescent COVID-19. CDR3s include the opening cysteine and the closing phenylalanine or tryptophan. Each record gives: V gene, clone size, D gene, J gene, CDR3 DNA, CDR3 protein. A D gene is named only where the DNA matches it firmly. Not all rows give a size; the values are once, few, many and, for expanded clones, a class.

TRBV5-1	.	TRBD2	TRBJ2-5	TGCGCCAGCAGCTTGCGCGGGGGGGGCCTAGAGACCCAGTACTTC	CASSLRGGGLETQYF
TRBV2	.	.	TRBJ1-1	TGTGCCAGCAGTCCTCTGGGGGCGGTCGCTGAAGCTTTCTTT	CASSPLGAVAEAFF
TRBV20-1	.	.	TRBJ2-7	TGCAGTGCGAAAGGGACAACAGAGCAGTACTTC	CSAKGTTEQYF
TRBV7-3	.	TRBD2	TRBJ2-1	TGTGCCAGCAGCTTAACGGCTAGCGGGAGTCGGGACAATGAGCAGTTCTTC	CASSLTASGSRDNEQFF
TRBV12-3/TRBV12-4	.	.	TRBJ2-1	TGTGCCAGCACCGCTGAGACAATTAAACAGCAGTTCTTC	CASTAETIKQQFF
TRBV7-6	.	TRBD2	TRBJ2-1	TGTGCCAGCAGGCAACTAGCGGGAGGGCACAATGAGCAGTTCTTC	CASRQLAGGHNEQFF
TRBV18	.	TRBD1	TRBJ1-5	TGTGCCAGCTCCGGGACAGGGGATCAGCCCCAGCATTTT	CASSGTGDQPQHF
TRBV6-5	.	TRBD1	TRBJ1-4	TGTGCCAGCAGCGCCAGTGGGACAGGGTTTGAAAAACTGTTTTTT	CASSASGTGFEKLFF
TRBV28	.	.	TRBJ1-6	TGTGCCAGCAGTTTAAGGTGGCGGGGAGGGTCCTATAATTCACCCCTCCACTTT	CASSLRWRGGSYNSPLHF
TRBV7-2	.	.	TRBJ1-1	TGTGCCAGCAGCTTACAGGTGAACACTGAAGCTTTCTTT	CASSLQVNTEAFF
TRBV6-2/TRBV6-3	medium-sized	.	TRBJ1-5	TGTGCCAGCAGTCCAACAGGGACCGGCAATCAGCCCCAGCATTTT	CASSPTGTGNQPQHF
TRBV11-2	.	.	TRBJ2-1	TGTGCCAGCAGCTTAGGTCGACTAATCAATGAGCAGTTCTTC	CASSLGRLINEQFF
TRBV5-8	.	.	TRBJ1-2	TGTGCCAGCAGCTTGGGGGGGGGCCTCTATGGCTACACCTTC	CASSLGGGLYGYTF
TRBV27	.	TRBD1	TRBJ2-2	TGTGCCAGCAGTTTTACGGGGCCAGGGGGAACTGTCGGCACCGGGGAGCTGTTTTTT	CASSFTGPGGTVGTGELFF
TRBV25-1	.	.	TRBJ1-2	TGTGCCAGCAGTGAAAACATCTATGGCTACACCTTC	CASSENIYGYTF
TRBV11-2	few	.	TRBJ1-2	TGTGCCAGCAGCCAGAGGGACTCCAGCTACACCTTC	CASSQRDSSYTF
TRBV19	.	TRBD1	TRBJ1-4	TGTGCCAGTGTGGGCCGGGACAGGGCGGGCGAAAAACTGTTTTTT	CASVGRDRAGEKLFF
TRBV12-5	.	.	TRBJ1-1	TGTGCTAGTGGCCGAGACCGAGGCAATTATTTGAACACTGAAGCTTTCTTT	CASGRDRGNYLNTEAFF
TRBV11-3	.	.	TRBJ1-3	TGTGCCAGCAGCTACACGACTGGAAACACCATATATTTT	CASSYTTGNTIYF
TRBV2	once	.	TRBJ2-5	TGTGCCAGCAAATGGGGGGTCGCTAAGGAGACCCAGTACTTC	CASKWGVAKETQYF
TRBV4-1	.	.	TRBJ1-2	TGCGCCAGCAGCCAAGAGGAGAGATTAGAAGGCTACACCTTC	CASSQEERLEGYTF